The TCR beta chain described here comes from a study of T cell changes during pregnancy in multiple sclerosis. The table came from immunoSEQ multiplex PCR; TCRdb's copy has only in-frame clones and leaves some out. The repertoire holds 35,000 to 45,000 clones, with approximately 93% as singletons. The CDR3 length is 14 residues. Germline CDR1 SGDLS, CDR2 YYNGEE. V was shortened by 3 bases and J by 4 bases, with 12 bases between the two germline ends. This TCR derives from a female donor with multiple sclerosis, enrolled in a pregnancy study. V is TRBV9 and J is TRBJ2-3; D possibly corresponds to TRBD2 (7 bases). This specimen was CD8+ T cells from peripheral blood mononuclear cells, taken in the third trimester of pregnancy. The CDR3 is CASSEWGGADTQYF. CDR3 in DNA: TGTGCCAGCAGCGAGTGGGGGGGCGCAGATACGCAGTATTTT.